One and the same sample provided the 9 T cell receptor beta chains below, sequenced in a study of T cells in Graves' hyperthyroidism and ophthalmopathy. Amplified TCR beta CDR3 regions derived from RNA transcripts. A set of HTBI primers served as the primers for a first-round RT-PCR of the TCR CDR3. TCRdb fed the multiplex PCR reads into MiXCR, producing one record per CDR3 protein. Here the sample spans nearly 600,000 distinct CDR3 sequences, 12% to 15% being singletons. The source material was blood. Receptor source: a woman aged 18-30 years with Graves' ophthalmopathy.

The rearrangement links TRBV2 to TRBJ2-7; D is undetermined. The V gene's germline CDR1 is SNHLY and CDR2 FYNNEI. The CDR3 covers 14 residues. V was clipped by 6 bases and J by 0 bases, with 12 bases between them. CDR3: CASRVPESSYEQYF. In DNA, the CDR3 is TGTGCCAGCAGAGTCCCGGAAAGCTCCTACGAGCAGTACTTC.

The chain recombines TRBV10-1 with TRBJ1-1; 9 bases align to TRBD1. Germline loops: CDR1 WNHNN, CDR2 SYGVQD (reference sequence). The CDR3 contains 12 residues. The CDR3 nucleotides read TGCCCATGCGAACAGGGGGCGAGAGAAGCTTTCTTT. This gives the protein CPCEQGAREAFF.

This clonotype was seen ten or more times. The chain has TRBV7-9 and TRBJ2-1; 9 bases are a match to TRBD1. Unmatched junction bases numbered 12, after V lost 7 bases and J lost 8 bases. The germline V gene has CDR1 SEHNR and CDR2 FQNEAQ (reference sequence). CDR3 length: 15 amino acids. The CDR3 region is CASTTTGGVWDEQFF. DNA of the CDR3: TGTGCCAGCACTACCACAGGGGGCGTATGGGATGAGCAGTTCTTC.

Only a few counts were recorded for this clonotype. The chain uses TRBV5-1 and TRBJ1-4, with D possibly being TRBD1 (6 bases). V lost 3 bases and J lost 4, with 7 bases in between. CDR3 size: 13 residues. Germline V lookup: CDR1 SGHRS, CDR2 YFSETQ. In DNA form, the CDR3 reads TGCGCCAGCAGCTCGGACAGTAATGAAAAACTGTTTTTT. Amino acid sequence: CASSSDSNEKLFF.

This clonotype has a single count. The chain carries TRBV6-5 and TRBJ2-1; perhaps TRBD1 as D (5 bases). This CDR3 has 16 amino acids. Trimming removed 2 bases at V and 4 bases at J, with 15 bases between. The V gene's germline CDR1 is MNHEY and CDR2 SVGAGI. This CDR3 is CASSYQGERGYNEQFF. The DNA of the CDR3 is TGTGCCAGCAGTTACCAGGGTGAAAGGGGATACAATGAGCAGTTCTTC.

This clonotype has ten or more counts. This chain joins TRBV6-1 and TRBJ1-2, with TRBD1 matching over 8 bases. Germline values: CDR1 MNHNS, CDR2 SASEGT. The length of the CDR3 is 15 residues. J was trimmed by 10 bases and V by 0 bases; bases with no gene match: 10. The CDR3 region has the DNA TGTGCCAGCAGTGAAGCATTACAGGGGGGGTCATACTACACCTTC. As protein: CASSEALQGGSYYTF.

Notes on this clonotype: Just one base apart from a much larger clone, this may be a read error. The CDR3 DNA follows: TGTGCCACCAGCAGAGGACTAGCGCGGAGCTCCTACGAGCAGTACTTC. This translates into CATSRGLARSSYEQYF. This rearrangement joins TRBV15 to TRBJ2-7, with 8 bases matching TRBD2. The junction had 5 bases not matched to a gene; V was cut back by 1 base and J by 0 bases. This CDR3 comprises 16 residues. Germline values: CDR1 LNHNV, CDR2 YYDKDF (reference sequence).

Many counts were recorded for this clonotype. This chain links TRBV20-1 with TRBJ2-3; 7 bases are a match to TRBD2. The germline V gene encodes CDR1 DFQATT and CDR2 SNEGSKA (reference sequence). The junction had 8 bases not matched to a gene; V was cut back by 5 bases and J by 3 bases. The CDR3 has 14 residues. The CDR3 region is CSAVDWEGTDTQYF. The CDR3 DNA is TGCAGTGCTGTGGACTGGGAGGGAACAGATACGCAGTATTTT.

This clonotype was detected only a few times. The CDR3 nucleotides read TGTGCCAGCAGCTTGGTTAACGCTTACTCTGGAAACACCATATATTTT. Amino acid sequence: CASSLVNAYSGNTIYF. V gene TRBV5-4 combines with J gene TRBJ1-3; D gene unclear. Trimming shortened V by 0 bases and J by 0 bases, and 10 bases separated the two germline ends. CDR1 is SGHNT, CDR2 YYREEE, per germline (reference sequence). The CDR3 covers 16 residues.